Following are 5 T cell receptor beta chains from one sample sequenced in a study of identical twins. TCRdb redid the calling of the 5' RACE reads with MiXCR, one entry per CDR3 protein. Counted here are 700,000 to 950,000 distinct CDR3 sequences, over 9% occurring once; the ten biggest clones make up around 1.5%. This sample also appeared in a second study, on yellow fever vaccine responses in identical twins.

The sample consisted of PBMCs. These receptors were taken from a woman under 30 in good health.

The chain combines TRBV7-3 with TRBJ2-1, with 8 bases aligning to TRBD2. After removal of 2 bases from V and 7 bases from J, the junction contained 7 bases not matched to a gene. Per the germline V gene, CDR1 is SGHTA and CDR2 is FQGTGA. This CDR3 comprises 15 residues. In DNA form, the CDR3 reads TGTGCCAGCAGCTTATCCCCTAGCGGGTTAAATGAGCAGTTCTTC. Protein sequence: CASSLSPSGLNEQFF.

CDR3 bases: TGCAGTGCTAGCTGGATAAGCTCCTACAATGAGCAGTTCTTC. Translated: CSASWISSYNEQFF. V usage is TRBV20-1 and J usage is TRBJ2-1, with unresolved D. V lost 3 bases, J lost 0 bases, and 9 bases lay in between. Germline V CDR1 and CDR2: DFQATT, SNEGSKA (reference sequence). The CDR3 is 14 amino acids.

J is TRBJ2-7 and V is TRBV7-8; either TRBD1 or TRBD2 may supply D (5 bases each). Germline CDR1 is SGHVS and CDR2 is FQNEAQ. CDR3 length equals 19 residues. The ends were cut back, 3 bases at V and 3 bases at J, with 27 bases in the middle. In DNA form, the CDR3 reads TGTGCCAGCAGCTTTCGAGGTGGATTCGGGGCCCGGATAAACTACGAGCAGTACGTC. The encoded protein is CASSFRGGFGARINYEQYV.

The chain combines TRBV7-6 with TRBJ1-1; TRBD1 is a possible D gene (5 bases). The CDR3 extends over 17 amino acids. Germline CDR1 is SGHVS and CDR2 is FNYEAQ. The ends were cut back, 5 bases at V and 0 bases at J, with 19 bases in the middle. The CDR3 DNA sequence: TGTGCCAGCAGCAGAGGGGTGGTTGGGGTTATGAACACTGAAGCTTTCTTT. It is translated as CASSRGVVGVMNTEAFF.

This clonotype was seen ten or more times. This chain links TRBV12-3 or TRBV12-4 with TRBJ2-1; D is possibly TRBD2 (6 bases). CDR3 length: 14 residues. V was cut by 1 base and J by 5 bases, with 9 bases left in between. The CDR3, as DNA: TGTGCCAGCAGTTTAGGGGGGGTCAACAATGAGCAGTTCTTC. Translated, it gives CASSLGGVNNEQFF.